The T cell receptor beta chain under discussion was sequenced for a study of blood T cells in healthy people across ages (dated by TCRdb to 2015 to 2017). With regard to the full study: In model experiments, template switching captured roughly one uniquely barcoded TCR beta cDNA molecule for every two T cells. To avoid experimental bias, donors of different ages were distributed randomly across sequencing lanes. The study measured age-related changes in TCR beta repertoire diversity using deep sequencing normalized with unique cDNA molecular identifiers. For two donors (one aged 18 to 30 and one aged 80 or older), the study analyzed two additional independent replicas of 1 million unique cDNA reads from the same blood draw. The donors were divided into four age groups: young (average approximately 17 years), middle-aged (about 40), aged (around 67) and long-lived (about 90). Points the paper makes about the study in general: As age increased, observed TCR beta diversity per million T cells dropped in a roughly linear way, and a significant reduction was already evident by age 40. Observed TCR beta diversity correlated strongly with the percentage of naive T cells measured by flow cytometry. Bulk unsorted PBMC profiling prevented conclusive comparison of naive and antigen-experienced compartments. Compared with the aged group, the long-lived group had more naive CD4+ T cells, fewer expanded clones and increased TCR diversity, a pattern suggesting age selection. Total diversity estimates from one million sequenced T cells were considered lower bounds and underestimates. Because the CMV infection status of the donors was unknown, age-related changes in expanded clonotypes may potentially have been confounded.

This clonotype was seen at least ten times. This clone's antigen is unknown. No quality values exist for individual bases; no much larger clone is one base distant. V is cut back by 5 bases and J by 1 base, with 6 bases in the junction unmatched. CDR1 is given as SGHTA and CDR2 as FQGNSA, both from the germline V gene. The CDR3 runs 15 amino acids, cysteine and phenylalanine included. The kept DNA is CDR3 alone, 45 bases in frame from the first base. The 39 donors, aged about 6 to 95 years, were systemically healthy Caucasian individuals from Russia. About 10 milliliters of peripheral blood were collected from each donor into EDTA-treated Vacutainer tubes. Ficoll-Paque density-gradient centrifugation was used to isolate PBMCs, with at least 7 million obtained per sample. Trizol reagent was used to extract total RNA from the PBMCs, yielding at least 5 micrograms per sample. Naive CD45RAhigh/CD27high T cell percentages were measured by flow cytometry on a PBMC aliquot from every donor.

Library construction relied on 5' RACE. The sequencing machine was an Illumina HiSeq 2500. A second PCR of about 7 to 12 cycles was performed with a sample-barcoded 5' primer and a J-beta primer mix. Each TCR beta cDNA molecule received a unique molecular identifier from a template-switch 5' adaptor carrying 12 random nucleotides. Each sample yielded at least 2.5 million CDR3-containing paired-end reads. First-strand cDNA was synthesized from all RNA with the Mint cDNA synthesis kit, primed by a TRBC-specific oligonucleotide. All cDNA was treated with uracil-DNA glycosylase and then went through a first 18-cycle PCR with the universal primers M1SS and BC2_uni_R. As for the original processing: For normalization, 1 million high-quality reads were randomly selected from each sample, with every read carrying a distinct molecular identifier. Reads sharing molecular identifiers were discarded rather than binned into consensus sequences. MiTCR, with a Q25 quality threshold and the strictest error-elimination algorithm, was used for CDR3 identification, clonotype clustering and error correction. Lower-bound total TCR beta diversity was estimated with a nonparametric unseen species model using Euler transformation. The public reads were quality trimmed at Q25 with fastp and then assembled into clones with MiXCR by TCRdb, keeping productive beta chains. Rows merge per CDR3 protein into single entries with the most common DNA and genes. TCRdb's processing, not the authors', yielded these V and J calls. The table for this sample lists about 680,000 distinct CDR3 sequences; around 49% of them were counted only once. The ten largest account for under 35% of the sample.

The chain is made from TRBV7-2 and TRBJ2-3; TRBD1 aligns with 7 central bases. The TCR originated in a woman aged 60 to 75 in good health. The specimen was blood. This receptor has the CDR3 CASSPGGVGTDTQYF. The base sequence is TGTGCCAGCAGCCCAGGGGGAGTCGGCACAGATACGCAGTATTTT.